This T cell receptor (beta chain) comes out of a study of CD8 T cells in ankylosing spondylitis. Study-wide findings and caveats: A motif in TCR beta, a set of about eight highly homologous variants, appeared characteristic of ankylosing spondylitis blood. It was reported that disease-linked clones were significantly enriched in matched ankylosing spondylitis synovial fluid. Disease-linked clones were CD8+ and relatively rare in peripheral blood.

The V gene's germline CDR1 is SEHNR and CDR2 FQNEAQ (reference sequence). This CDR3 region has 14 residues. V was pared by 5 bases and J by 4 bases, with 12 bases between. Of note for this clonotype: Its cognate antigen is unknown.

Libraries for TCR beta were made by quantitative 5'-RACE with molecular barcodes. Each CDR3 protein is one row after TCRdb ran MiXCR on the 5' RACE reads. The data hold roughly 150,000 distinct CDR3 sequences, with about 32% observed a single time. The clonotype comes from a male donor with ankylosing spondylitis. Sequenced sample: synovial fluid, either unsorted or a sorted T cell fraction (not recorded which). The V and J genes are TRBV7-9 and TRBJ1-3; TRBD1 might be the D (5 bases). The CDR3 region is CASSVMTDGNTIYF. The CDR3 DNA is TGTGCCAGCAGCGTCATGACAGACGGAAACACCATATATTTT.